This TCR beta chain was sequenced in a study of beta chain features in type 1 diabetes listed by TCRdb under 2018. About the study as a whole: Mean age, gender distribution, total cell number and subset yield were not different between patients and healthy donors. Across all samples, roughly 110,000,000 sorted cells were examined, and cell number per subset correlated strongly with RNA yield. In the study, recently diagnosed type 1 diabetes patients and matched healthy donors were compared on the TCRB repertoires of their sorted circulating CD4+ T cell subsets. Regulatory and stem cell-like memory subsets were isolated from only 8 patients and roughly eight healthy donors, whereas naive and central memory subsets came from all 30 or so donors.

Overall study outcomes, separate from this receptor: Naive, central memory and regulatory TCRB repertoires appeared more similar among patients than among healthy donors. A moderate but significant shortening of TCRB CDR3 length was observed in type 1 diabetes patients in all four CD4+ subsets. Because cDNA was sequenced instead of genomic DNA, highly expressing activated cells could be over-represented, though the groups showed no difference in activation or CD3 levels. Fewer insertions and more nucleotide deletions at VDJ recombination sites were observed in patients with type 1 diabetes, implying thymic rearrangement abnormalities. PCR might favor shorter templates, but patient and control samples were amplified and corrected together, so any skew would affect both groups equally. Only small numbers of individuals were included in the HLA sub-analyses, which left unresolved whether HLA type had any influence on TCRB rearrangement.

A single peripheral blood draw of 90 to 150 mL on average was collected from each donor into heparinised tubes. Using a panel that included CD45RO, CCR7, CD25, CD127, CD95 and CD27, naive, central memory, regulatory and stem cell-like memory CD4+ T cells were sorted on a BD FACSAria II. Every sorted population had a purity above 95%. PBMCs were separated immediately by Lymphoprep density gradient centrifugation and were stained directly, without being cultured. To minimize batch effects, samples were stained and sorted in pairs, one healthy donor with one patient per experiment. This clone has just a few counts. Its recognized antigen is unknown. There are no base qualities to consult, and no much larger clone falls within one base. The entire isolated RNA was reverse transcribed using the High Capacity cDNA Reverse Transcription Kit, and thus expressed TCRB transcripts were sequenced. Deep immunoSEQ sequencing was applied to naive, central memory and regulatory T cell samples, giving an average of roughly 3.5 million total reads per sample. Sorted cells were lysed in RLT buffer, and RNA was extracted using DNase-treated RNeasy Micro or Mini kits according to cell number. To prevent cross-contamination, every cell subset was processed on its own, while patient and healthy donor samples were processed together. TCRB sequences were amplified from cDNA with the immunoSEQ multiplex PCR, producing 87-bp fragments spanning the CDR3 region. Sequencing of the amplicons was done on the Illumina HiSeq platform. The original methods were these. Synthetic template baselines were used to correct PCR bias computationally, reads within Hamming distance 2 were collapsed, and singletons that could not be merged were discarded. Reads were aligned against IMGT to assign V, D and J genes, CDR3 length and insertions or deletions at six rearrangement sites. Within each subset, clonotype counts were normalized to the number of sorted cells before true diversity and Gini coefficients were calculated with the tcR R package. The overlap coefficient, calculated on TCRB nucleotide sequences, was used to measure repertoire sharing. As a proxy for the pre-selection repertoire, out-of-frame TCRB sequences from naive cells were analyzed. TCRdb retrieved this table from immuneACCESS and kept in-frame rearrangements only. Not all clones are present; in checked studies, unresolved V genes account for under half, and no reason is known for the remainder. That table is the source of V, J and clone size, and D and trimming were worked out from the DNA. In this sample the table shows about 250,000 clones, 14% of which occur a single time. Together, the top ten hold more than 0.02% of the sample.

CDR1 and CDR2, looked up from the germline V gene (reference sequence), are MNHEY and SMNVEV. The CDR3 goes from the cysteine to the phenylalanine over 19 residues. This entry keeps only the CDR3 DNA: 57 bases, framed from base 1. The V end gives up 2 bases and the J end 5 bases, leaving 16 bases in the junction not matched to a gene. The sequence came from a woman aged 40-49 years in good health. The receptor chain draws on TRBV27 and TRBJ1-4; TRBD1 agrees with 8 junctional bases. Material for sequencing was naive CD4+ T cells from blood. In the paper's terms, the cell subset or site label means: true naive CD4+ T cells. The DNA is as follows: TGTGCCAGCAGTTTAAAAGTGGGCAGGGGGCAAATAAGAAATGAAAAACTGTTTTTT. It is translated as CASSLKVGRGQIRNEKLFF.